Below, one T cell receptor (beta chain) is given with its context. Its antigen remains unidentified. A template switching step added UMIs, each with a 6-nucleotide sample barcode. Two nested PCRs, around 16 and 10 cycles, amplified TCRalpha and TCRbeta cDNA. TCRdb derives one entry per CDR3 protein from the 5' RACE reads, leaving out DNA. The sample's table shows more than 300,000 distinct CDR3 sequences. The sample belongs to a study of monozygotic twins with inflammatory bowel disease. Study outcomes and limitations: The analysis failed to separate different T cell subtypes. Sharing of clonotypes with others was lower in IBD patients than in healthy twins, and this was especially so with disease activity.

CDR1 is MNHNS and CDR2 is SASEGT in the germline V gene. This CDR3 contains 17 residues. The rearrangement uses TRBV6-1 and TRBJ1-6; TCRdb proposes TRBD1, but this gene call is untestable without DNA. The TCR sequence derives from a human donor with ulcerative colitis or Crohn's disease, or a healthy co-twin of an affected twin (not recorded which). The sample comprised blood. CDR3 sequence: CASSPPAGSSYNSPLHF.